This T cell receptor beta chain was obtained from a study of siplizumab effects on memory and regulatory T cells. A note on this clone: The antigen is unknown.

The protocol was immunoSEQ multiplex PCR, while the TCRdb copy is restricted to in-frame clones and leaves out a portion. The sample contains about 100,000 clones, about 91% of which appear only once. Study observations and caveats: Naive T cells were seen as more diverse than memory cells and as major alloresponse contributors. Siplizumab produced a significant drop in alloreactive sequences attributable to unstimulated CD4+ memory cells. Naive versus memory phenotype went unassigned for roughly 80-96% of proliferating CD4+ or CD8+ clones.

Germline V gene lookup returns CDR1 SGHTS and CDR2 YDEGEE. The CDR3 is 14 residues long. V shed 4 bases and J 5 bases; nucleotides not matched to a gene: 8. Sequenced material: CD4+ T cells sorted from blood. This sequence was found in a human donor in good health. The chain employs TRBV5-8 and TRBJ2-5, with TRBD1 matching 7 bases. The CDR3 nucleotides read TGTGCCAGCAGCCGGAGACAGGGTGGGGAGACCCAGTACTTC. Residues: CASSRRQGGETQYF. Full variable domain (remainder filled in from reference TRBV5-8 and TRBJ2-5): EAGVTQSPTHLIKTRGQQATLRCSPISGHTSVYWYQQALGLGLQFLLWYDEGEERNRGNFPPRFSGRQFPNYSSELNVNALELEDSALYLCASSRRQGGETQYFGPGTRLLVL.